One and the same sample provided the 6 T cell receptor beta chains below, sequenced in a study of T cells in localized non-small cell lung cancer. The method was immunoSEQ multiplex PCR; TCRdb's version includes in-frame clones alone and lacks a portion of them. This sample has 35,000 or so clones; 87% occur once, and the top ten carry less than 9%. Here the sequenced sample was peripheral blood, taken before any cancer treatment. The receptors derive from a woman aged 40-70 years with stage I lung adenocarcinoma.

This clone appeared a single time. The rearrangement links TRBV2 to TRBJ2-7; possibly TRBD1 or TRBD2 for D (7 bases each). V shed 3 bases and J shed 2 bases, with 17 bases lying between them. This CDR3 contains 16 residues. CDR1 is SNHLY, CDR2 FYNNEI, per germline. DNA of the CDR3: TGTGCCAGCAGTGATTCAGGGGGGGGGCGCACCTACGAGCAGTACTTC. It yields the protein CASSDSGGGRTYEQYF.

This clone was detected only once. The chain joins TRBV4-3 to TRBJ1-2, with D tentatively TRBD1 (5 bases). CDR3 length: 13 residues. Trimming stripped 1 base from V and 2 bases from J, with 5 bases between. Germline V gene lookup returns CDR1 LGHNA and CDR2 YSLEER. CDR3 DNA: TGCGCCAGCAGCCAAGGGACAAACTATGGCTACACCTTC. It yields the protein CASSQGTNYGYTF.

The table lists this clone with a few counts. Here the CDR3 reads CASSPQEIYGYTF. The DNA for the CDR3 is TGTGCCAGCTCACCTCAGGAAATCTATGGCTACACCTTC. J is TRBJ1-2 and V is TRBV18; no firm D call. Germline V gives CDR1 KGHSH, CDR2 LQKENI. The CDR3 is 13 amino acids. The V end lost 3 bases, the J end lost 4 bases, and 9 bases lay between the germline ends.

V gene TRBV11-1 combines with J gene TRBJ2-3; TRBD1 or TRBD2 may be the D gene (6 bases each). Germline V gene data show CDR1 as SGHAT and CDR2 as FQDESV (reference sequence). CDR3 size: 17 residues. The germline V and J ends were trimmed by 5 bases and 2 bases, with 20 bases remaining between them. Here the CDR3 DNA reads TGTGCCAGCAGCCCTCTGAGGGGGGAACAGGACACAGATACGCAGTATTTT. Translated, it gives CASSPLRGEQDTDTQYF.

CDR3 loop: CASSEGAYTEAFF. As DNA, the CDR3 is TGCGCCAGCTCGGAGGGAGCGTACACTGAAGCTTTCTTT. J is TRBJ1-1 and V is TRBV10-2; unclear D gene. The ends were cut back, 8 bases at V and 3 bases at J, with 13 bases in the middle. Germline CDR1 WSHSY, CDR2 SAAADI. CDR3 length equals 13 residues.

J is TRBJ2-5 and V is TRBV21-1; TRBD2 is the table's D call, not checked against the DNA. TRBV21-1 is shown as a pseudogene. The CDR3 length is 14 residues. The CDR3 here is CASSSLAGGETQYF. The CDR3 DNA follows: TGTGCCAGCAGTTCACTAGCGGGGGGGGAGACCCAGTACTTC.